The source of this TCR beta chain is a study of blood T cell repertoires in COVID-19. The Seattle patients, enrolled during active infection, were followed longitudinally. Deletions cut 1 base from V and 4 bases from J, with 16 bases between. The CDR3 is made up of 16 amino acids. Germline lookup yields CDR1 KGHSH and CDR2 LQKENI. Profiling relied on immunoSEQ multiplex PCR, and the TCRdb table lists in-frame clones only, not all of them. The table lists under 70,000 clones, 88% of them singletons. This chain links TRBV18 with TRBJ1-1; D might be TRBD1 (6 bases). The sequenced sample consisted of peripheral blood. This receptor was taken from a woman in her fifties or sixties with COVID-19, enrolled during active disease. CDR3 amino acids: CASSPLRGGGRTEAFF. In nucleotides, the CDR3 is TGTGCCAGCTCACCACTCAGGGGCGGGGGCCGCACTGAAGCTTTCTTT.